This record covers a single T cell receptor beta chain. Its specificity is not known. These data are taken from a study of shared clonotypes between healthy human individuals. Study-wide results and limits: A generally larger estimated richness was seen in naive subsets than in memory subsets.

Genomic DNA (from each subset) was split evenly across several immunoSEQ plates. Repertoires were generated with immunoSEQ multiplex PCR, while TCRdb's copy carries only in-frame clones and drops some. The sample shows some 380,000 clones, approximately 97% of them seen only once. What was sequenced was memory CD8+ T cells sorted from blood. This sample's subset: CD45RO+ cells pooled with CCR7-negative TemRA cells. This TCR was recovered from a man aged 30 to 45 in good health.

DNA of the CDR3: TGTGCCAGTAGTATGAGCAATGAGCAGTTCTTC. It specifies CASSMSNEQFF. This chain joins TRBV19 and TRBJ2-1; D is uncertain. CDR1 and CDR2 (germline): LNHDA, SQIVND (reference sequence). Trimming left V 3 bases short and J 6 bases short, with 3 bases between. The CDR3 contains 11 residues.